There are many counts of the clone carrying this T cell receptor beta chain. TCRdb passed the RACE reads through MiXCR, listing each CDR3 protein once. The sample includes 350,000 to 400,000 distinct CDR3 sequences, about 6% of them seen just once. Trimming removed 1 base from V and 8 bases from J; junction bases left unmatched: 8. This CDR3 has 16 amino acids. Germline V gene data show CDR1 as LNHNV and CDR2 as YYDKDF (reference sequence). Noted time point: patch test 2, 6 weeks after DPC sensitization. Treatment described: therapeutic diphenylcyclopropenone sensitization with weekly scalp DPC. Venepuncture was done earlier than the placement of each patch test. The donor pool consisted of alopecia patients aged 18 to 70 years, considered suitable for DPC. This sample was taken from a study of human T cells and chemical hapten exposure. Overall study context: Sensitization employed 2% DPC on about 2 cm by about 2 cm of upper inner arm skin.

The TCR comes from a woman between 18 and 29 years old with alopecia areata. Some clones in this sample may be carry-over from other donors' samples. This chain joins TRBV15 and TRBJ1-4, with TRBD1 matching over 9 bases. The starting material was whole blood, obtained in connection with sensitization to the hapten diphenylcyclopropenone (DPC). CDR3 coding DNA: TGTGCCACCAGCAGAGGGGAACAGGGGGCAACGGAAAAACTGTTTTTT. Amino acids: CATSRGEQGATEKLFF. Supplemented by reference TRBV15 and TRBJ1-4, the full variable domain reads DAMVIQNPRYQVTQFGKPVTLSCSQTLNHNVMYWYQQKSSQAPKLLFHYYDKDFNNEADTPDNFQSRRPNTSFCFLDIRSPGLGDTAMYLCATSRGEQGATEKLFFGSGTQLSVL.